These 25 T cell receptor beta chains were all obtained from the same sample, sequenced in a study of cytomegalovirus exposure and HLA in healthy donors. The PCR made use of 60 Vbeta and 13 Jbeta primers. Measured with immunoSEQ multiplex PCR; TCRdb has only the in-frame clones, and not every one. This table holds fewer than 110,000 clones, 65% to 80% found once. The sequenced material came from PBMCs. These receptor sequences come from a man aged 45-65 years in good health and CMV-seronegative.

This clone has more than one count but fewer than ten. Mismatch with germline at one junction end may stem from a read error. CDR3 amino acids: CSSSQTPGEQYF. In nucleotides, the CDR3 is TGTTCCAGCAGTCAGACTCCGGGGGAGCAGTACTTC. V gene TRBV7-9 combines with J gene TRBJ2-7, with a possible D match to TRBD2 (5 bases). The length of the CDR3 is 12 residues. Germline CDR1 and CDR2: SEHNR and FQNEAQ (reference sequence).

V is TRBV19 and J is TRBJ2-5; 7 positions agree with TRBD2. Unmatched junction bases numbered 14, after V lost 5 bases and J lost 5 bases. The CDR3 spans 16 residues. Germline V gene data show CDR1 as LNHDA and CDR2 as SQIVND (reference sequence). The CDR3 DNA is TGTGCCAGTAGTTCCACAAGGGCAAATAGCGGGGAGACCCAGTACTTC. Translating gives CASSSTRANSGETQYF.

CDR3 sequence: CASRSDRTENYEQYF. DNA of the CDR3: TGTGCCAGCAGATCCGACAGGACTGAAAACTACGAGCAGTACTTC. V and J are TRBV6-5 and TRBJ2-7, with D perhaps TRBD1 (6 bases). Germline V lookup: CDR1 MNHEY, CDR2 SVGAGI. V was trimmed by 6 bases and J by 3 bases, leaving 18 bases between them. The length of the CDR3 is 15 residues.

The rearrangement joins TRBV7-9 to TRBJ2-1; 9 bases are a match to TRBD2. Germline lookup yields CDR1 SEHNR and CDR2 FQNEAQ (reference sequence). The CDR3 runs 16 residues. Germline trimming cut 1 base from V and 8 bases from J; bases unmatched to any gene: 9. This chain's CDR3 is CASSLGRLAAWDEQFF. In nucleotides, the CDR3 is TGTGCCAGCAGCTTAGGGAGACTAGCGGCTTGGGATGAGCAGTTCTTC.

This chain connects TRBV7-2 to TRBJ2-1; 8 nucleotides match TRBD2. CDR1 and CDR2 from the germline V gene are SGHTA and FQGNSA. V shed 1 base, J shed 7 bases, and the junction held 0 bases outside the gene matches. CDR3 length: 13 residues. This CDR3 is CASSLGLANEQFF. CDR3 sequence (DNA): TGTGCCAGCAGCTTAGGACTAGCGAATGAGCAGTTCTTC.

This clone was picked up a small number of times. The V gene is TRBV11-3, the J gene TRBJ2-6; D possibly corresponds to TRBD2 (6 bases). The germline gives CDR1 SGHNT, CDR2 YENEEA. The CDR3 loop spans 15 amino acids. V lost 1 base and J 2 bases, leaving 6 bases between the germline ends. CDR3 in amino acids: CASSLAGAGANVLTF. CDR3 DNA sequence: TGTGCCAGCAGCTTAGCGGGAGCTGGGGCCAACGTCCTGACTTTC.

This chain connects TRBV6-1 to TRBJ1-3; D is ambiguous. The germline gives CDR1 MNHNS, CDR2 SASEGT. Trimming cost V 6 bases and J 2 bases, with 14 bases left between them. This CDR3 is built from 15 residues. Here the CDR3 reads CASRDSGKTGNTIYF. The CDR3 DNA reads TGTGCCAGCAGAGACTCCGGTAAAACTGGAAACACCATATATTTT.

The sample holds one count of this clone. V is TRBV9 and J is TRBJ2-7; 11 positions match TRBD2. Germline CDR1 reads SGDLS; CDR2 reads YYNGEE. This CDR3 region has 14 residues. V gave up 0 bases and J gave up 4 bases; unmatched junction bases: 0. CDR3 loop: CASSVGLAGYEQYF. DNA for the CDR3: TGTGCCAGCAGCGTAGGACTAGCGGGGTACGAGCAGTACTTC.

The rearrangement uses TRBV7-8 and TRBJ1-2, with D perhaps matching TRBD1 (5 bases). The germline gives CDR1 SGHVS, CDR2 FQNEAQ. Trimming shortened V by 5 bases and J by 6 bases, and 16 bases separated the two germline ends. The CDR3 consists of 14 residues. CDR3: CASSVSWGENGYTF. The CDR3 DNA reads as TGTGCCAGCAGCGTTAGTTGGGGGGAGAATGGCTACACCTTC. The whole variable domain, remainder taken from reference TRBV7-8 and TRBJ1-2, is GAGVSQSPRYKVAKRGQDVALRCDPISGHVSLFWYQQALGQGPEFLTYFQNEAQLDKSGLPSDRFFAERPEGSVSTLKIQRTQQEDSAVYLCASSVSWGENGYTFGSGTRLTVV.

V is TRBV10-3 and J is TRBJ2-7; D might be TRBD1 (6 bases). The V gene lost 2 bases and the J gene lost 5 bases, with 13 bases spanning the gap. The CDR3 totals 14 residues. CDR1 ENHRY and CDR2 SYGVKD come from the germline V gene. CDR3 in amino acids: CAISEPTGNHEQYF. CDR3 bases: TGTGCCATCAGTGAGCCGACAGGTAACCACGAGCAGTACTTC.

The chain couples TRBV28 to TRBJ2-1; 8 bases align to TRBD2. The CDR3 runs 16 residues. V was pared by 2 bases and J by 3 bases, with 6 bases of the junction left unmatched. Germline lookup yields CDR1 MDHEN and CDR2 SYDVKM. The CDR3 DNA is TGTGCCAGCAGTTTAGTCTCCAGCGGGAGCTACAATGAGCAGTTCTTC. Amino acid sequence: CASSLVSSGSYNEQFF.

V gene TRBV9 combines with J gene TRBJ2-7; D is possibly TRBD2 (7 bases). From germline, CDR1 is SGDLS and CDR2 YYNGEE. V gave up 4 bases and J gave up 5 bases, with 19 bases separating them. CDR3 length: 15 residues. Written as DNA, the CDR3 is TGTGCCAGCAGCCCCCGTAGTAGGGGGGGCAACGAGCAGTACTTC. Translation: CASSPRSRGGNEQYF.

This chain joins TRBV7-2 and TRBJ1-3; no reliable D call. Per the germline V gene, CDR1 is SGHTA and CDR2 is FQGNSA. The V gene lost 3 bases and the J gene lost 1 base, with 7 bases spanning the gap. This CDR3 region has 14 residues. The chain's CDR3 is CASSFSISGNTIYF. CDR3 nucleotides: TGTGCCAGCAGCTTTAGCATTTCTGGAAACACCATATATTTT.

V and J are TRBV6-1 and TRBJ1-1; D might be TRBD1 (6 bases). The CDR3 runs 14 residues. Germline loops: CDR1 MNHNS, CDR2 SASEGT. The V gene lost 7 bases and the J gene lost 0 bases, with 12 bases spanning the gap. DNA for the CDR3: TGTGCCAGCATCACAGGGTCTATGAACACTGAAGCTTTCTTT. Its protein is CASITGSMNTEAFF.

Only a few counts were recorded for this clone. The CDR3 nucleotides are TGCGCCAGCAGCTTGGCCCCGGGGGGAACCCGCACTGAAGCTTTCTTT. Translated, it gives CASSLAPGGTRTEAFF. V gene TRBV5-1 combines with J gene TRBJ1-1, with a possible D match to TRBD1 (5 bases). Germline CDR1 is SGHRS and CDR2 is YFSETQ. The CDR3 totals 16 residues. With 0 bases removed from V and 4 bases from J, the gap between germline ends came to 16 bases. Full variable domain (remainder filled in from reference TRBV5-1 and TRBJ1-1): KAGVTQTPRYLIKTRGQQVTLSCSPISGHRSVSWYQQTPGQGLQFLFEYFSETQRNKGNFPGRFSGRQFSNSRSEMNVSTLELGDSALYLCASSLAPGGTRTEAFFGQGTRLTVV.

The rearrangement uses TRBV7-8 and TRBJ2-1; 14 bases fit TRBD2. Germline V gene data show CDR1 as SGHVS and CDR2 as FQNEAQ. With 3 bases clipped from V and 7 bases from J, the junction kept 14 bases outside the gene matches. The CDR3 extends over 19 amino acids. The CDR3 sequence is CASSFLQPRTSGRLNEQFF. CDR3 sequence (DNA): TGTGCCAGCAGCTTTTTACAGCCCCGGACTAGCGGGAGGTTGAATGAGCAGTTCTTC.

This clone was seen more than once but under ten times. V usage is TRBV5-1 and J usage is TRBJ2-3; 10 nucleotides match TRBD2. Per the germline V gene, CDR1 is SGHRS and CDR2 is YFSETQ. This CDR3 region has 16 residues. V trimming: 4 bases; J trimming: 2 bases; junction bases outside the gene matches: 7. The chain's CDR3 is CASSPGLADSTDTQYF. DNA for the CDR3: TGCGCCAGCAGCCCCGGACTAGCGGACTCCACAGATACGCAGTATTTT.

The V gene is TRBV2, the J gene TRBJ1-1; possible D gene TRBD1, 5 bases. The CDR3 is 12 amino acids. Germline-derived CDR1 and CDR2 are SNHLY and FYNNEI. Trimming removed 7 bases at V and 10 bases at J, with 16 bases between. As DNA, the CDR3 is TGTGCCAGCAAGGGGCAGGGCCAAGGAGCTTTCTTT. It yields the protein CASKGQGQGAFF. The entire variable domain, with the rest obtained from reference TRBV2 and TRBJ1-1, is as follows: EPEVTQTPSHQVTQMGQEVILRCVPISNHLYFYWYRQILGQKVEFLVSFYNNEISEKSEIFDDQFSVERPDGSNFTLKIRSTKLEDSAMYFCASKGQGQGAFFGQGTRLTVV.

This chain connects TRBV5-6 to TRBJ1-2; possibly TRBD1 for D (6 bases). Germline assignment: CDR1 SGHDT and CDR2 YYEEEE. V dropped 2 bases and J dropped 2 bases, with 7 bases sitting between them. This CDR3 region has 13 residues. The CDR3 nucleotides are TGTGCCAGCAGCTTTACAGGGAACTATGGCTACACCTTC. Its protein product is CASSFTGNYGYTF.

The rearrangement uses TRBV5-3 and TRBJ2-1; D is ambiguous. TRBV5-3 is labeled an ORF, and its function is uncertain. CDR3 length: 11 residues. V was shortened by 0 bases and J by 9 bases, with 4 bases between the two germline ends. The CDR3 nucleotides read TGTGCCAGAAGCTTGGAACTTGAGCAGTTCTTC. Encoded protein: CARSLELEQFF.

This clone was recorded a few times. This sequence joins TRBV6-6 and TRBJ1-1; D is possibly TRBD1 (5 bases). This CDR3 contains 14 residues. Trimming shortened V by 4 bases and J by 1 base, and 10 bases separated the two germline ends. Germline CDR1 reads MNHNY; CDR2 reads SVGAGI (reference sequence). CDR3 DNA sequence: TGTGCCAGCAGTTTGGAAGGGGAGAACACTGAAGCTTTCTTT. It encodes CASSLEGENTEAFF.

The rearrangement joins TRBV4-2 to TRBJ2-1; tentative D call: TRBD1 (7 bases). The V gene's germline CDR1 is LGHNA and CDR2 YNFKEQ. The CDR3 length is 17 residues. Trimming removed 1 base from V and 2 bases from J, with 15 bases in between. CDR3 protein: CASSQVQGGQTYNEQFF. The CDR3 DNA reads as TGTGCCAGCAGCCAAGTTCAGGGGGGACAGACCTACAATGAGCAGTTCTTC.

The rearrangement links TRBV6-5 to TRBJ1-4; TRBD1 matches at 7 bases. CDR1 MNHEY and CDR2 SVGAGI come from the germline V gene. Losses at the gene ends were 7 bases for V and 4 bases for J; bases not matched to a gene: 3. CDR3 length equals 13 residues. This CDR3 is CASKRDSNEKLFF. CDR3 coding DNA: TGTGCCAGCAAAAGGGACAGTAATGAAAAACTGTTTTTT.

The chain has TRBV28 and TRBJ2-3, with TRBD1 as a possible D gene (5 bases). The V gene lost 2 bases and the J gene lost 1 base, with 10 bases spanning the gap. This CDR3 region has 15 residues. Germline values: CDR1 MDHEN, CDR2 SYDVKM. The CDR3, as DNA: TGTGCCAGCAGTTTAGGTGGGGCTGGCACAGATACGCAGTATTTT. It codes for CASSLGGAGTDTQYF.

The chain couples TRBV19 to TRBJ1-2, with D perhaps TRBD1 (6 bases). The length of the CDR3 is 15 residues. Germline V gene lookup returns CDR1 LNHDA and CDR2 SQIVND (reference sequence). Trimming removed 4 bases from V and 0 bases from J, with 12 bases in between. The CDR3 bases are TGTGCCAGTAGTACCCCGACAGGAGCTAACTATGGCTACACCTTC. It translates to CASSTPTGANYGYTF.